This TCR beta chain was found in a study of technical replicates of blood from a handful of donors. This CDR3 region has 15 residues. Germline V gives CDR1 KGHSH, CDR2 LQKENI. V trimming: 3 bases; J trimming: 7 bases; junction bases outside the gene matches: 9. Libraries were prepared by immunoSEQ multiplex PCR; TCRdb keeps only in-frame clonotypes and omits some of them. The sample carries 15,000 to 20,000 clones, roughly 84% recorded once. This TCR was recovered from a human donor in good health. Input material: PBMCs. The chain combines TRBV18 with TRBJ2-1; 7 nucleotides match TRBD1. The CDR3 loop reads CASSPRDSKGNEQFF. CDR3 nucleotide sequence: TGTGCCAGCTCACCCCGGGACAGCAAGGGGAATGAGCAGTTCTTC.